This T cell receptor (beta chain) appears in the sequencing data of a study of T cell repertoires in cytomegalovirus infection. Study-wide context: An indication of both CMV infection and matching HLA type came from public TCR beta signatures.

Each CDR3 protein gets one entry after TCRdb re-called the reads with MiXCR. This table has nearly 450,000 distinct CDR3 sequences, 30% to 40% appearing once. Study outcomes and limitations: Clonotypes of TCR beta that were HLA-C-restricted and CMV-specific dominated the ex vivo response. Carriers of CMV plus the relevant HLA were identified by cumulative public TCR beta family frequency.

V shed 3 bases and J shed 7 bases, with 7 bases lying between them. The CDR3 covers 11 residues. Looked up from germline, CDR1 is SGHDT and CDR2 is YYEEEE. This clonotype showed up just a few times. What it binds is unknown. The receptor's source is a human donor in good health (CMV status not recorded). Some clones in this sample may be carry-over from other donors' samples. J is TRBJ1-1 and V is TRBV5-6; D is unclear. Sequencing input: PBMCs. The CDR3 DNA reads as TGTGCCAGCAGCTCAAGAATTGAAGCTTTCTTT. It encodes CASSSRIEAFF. Full variable domain (missing parts from reference TRBV5-6 and TRBJ1-1): DAGVTQSPTHLIKTRGQQVTLRCSPKSGHDTVSWYQQALGQGPQFIFQYYEEEERQRGNFPDRFSGHQFPNYSSELNVNALLLGDSALYLCASSSRIEAFFGQGTRLTVV.